The next 14 T cell receptor beta chains were all read from a single sample in a study of cytomegalovirus exposure and HLA in healthy donors. Profiling relied on immunoSEQ multiplex PCR, and the TCRdb table lists in-frame clones only, not all of them. This repertoire shows around 120,000 clones, about 91% found once; its top ten account for about 1.8%. Sequencing was performed on PBMCs. These TCRs come from a man between 18 and 35 years old in good health and CMV-seronegative.

This clone showed up just a few times. The chain couples TRBV7-8 to TRBJ2-3; 11 bases line up with TRBD2. V dropped 5 bases and J dropped 6; count of bases not matched to a gene: 7. The germline V gene encodes CDR1 SGHVS and CDR2 FQNEAQ. This CDR3 has 15 amino acids. The CDR3 here is CASSPTSGVYDTQYF. CDR3 DNA sequence: TGTGCCAGCAGCCCGACTAGCGGGGTGTATGATACGCAGTATTTT.

The chain carries TRBV2 and TRBJ2-6; the D gene is possibly TRBD1 (5 bases). CDR1 is SNHLY and CDR2 is FYNNEI in the germline V gene. V was pared by 7 bases and J by 1 base, with 8 bases between. This CDR3 comprises 14 residues. CDR3 sequence: CASTQGSGANVLTF. For the CDR3, the DNA is TGTGCCAGCACCCAGGGTTCTGGGGCCAACGTCCTGACTTTC.

The J gene is TRBJ2-7, the V gene TRBV19, with 8 bases aligning to TRBD2. Germline V gene sequence: CDR1 LNHDA, CDR2 SQIVND (reference sequence). The CDR3 totals 13 residues. V was pared by 3 bases and J by 7 bases, with 5 bases of the junction left unmatched. DNA of the CDR3: TGTGCCAGTAGTATCACTAGCGGTATTGAGCAGTACTTC. Its translation: CASSITSGIEQYF.

To note about this clone: This CDR3 is also generated by other DNA sequences in the sample. V and J are TRBV5-1 and TRBJ2-1, with 11 positions matching TRBD2. The CDR3 has 15 residues. V shed 3 bases, J shed 2 bases, and the junction held 1 base outside the gene matches. Per the germline V gene, CDR1 is SGHRS and CDR2 is YFSETQ. CDR3: CASSSTSGAYNEQFF. The CDR3 nucleotides are TGCGCCAGCAGCTCGACTAGCGGGGCCTACAATGAGCAGTTCTTC.

The J gene is TRBJ2-3, the V gene TRBV5-4, with 8 positions matching TRBD2. J lost 4 bases, V lost 9 bases, and 13 bases had no gene match. Germline V lookup: CDR1 SGHNT, CDR2 YYREEE (reference sequence). The CDR3 runs 15 residues. CDR3: CATTLERGLSDTQYF. As DNA, the CDR3 is TGTGCCACCACCCTGGAGCGGGGGTTATCAGATACGCAGTATTTT.

This chain uses TRBV5-6 with TRBJ1-6, with 7 bases matching TRBD1. V lost 3 bases, J lost 8 bases, and 8 bases stayed unmatched. Germline CDR1 reads SGHDT; CDR2 reads YYEEEE. The CDR3 has 15 residues. The CDR3 loop reads CASSSRGLWYSPLHF. As DNA, the CDR3 is TGTGCCAGCAGCTCAAGGGGGCTTTGGTATTCACCCCTCCACTTT.

The chain is built from TRBV20-1 and TRBJ1-5, with D perhaps TRBD1 (5 bases). The length of the CDR3 is 11 residues. Trimming left V 6 bases short and J 6 bases short, with 9 bases between. Germline V gives CDR1 DFQATT, CDR2 SNEGSKA (reference sequence). The CDR3 here is CSARAAQPQHF. The CDR3 DNA sequence: TGCAGTGCCAGGGCGGCTCAGCCCCAGCATTTT.

J is TRBJ2-7 and V is TRBV18; tentatively, D is TRBD1 (6 bases). V dropped 3 bases and J dropped 3 bases, with 9 bases sitting between them. The CDR3 covers 13 residues. CDR1 is KGHSH, CDR2 LQKENI, per germline. This CDR3 reads CASSPTGRYEQYF. CDR3 coding DNA: TGTGCCAGCTCACCGACAGGCCGCTACGAGCAGTACTTC.

The chain joins TRBV28 to TRBJ1-3; a possible D gene is TRBD1 (5 bases). Germline V gene lookup returns CDR1 MDHEN and CDR2 SYDVKM. This CDR3 is 12 amino acids long. The CDR3 sequence is CAIIGGGNTIYF. The CDR3 bases are TGTGCTATTATCGGGGGAGGAAACACCATATATTTT.

The rearrangement links TRBV5-1 to TRBJ1-5; D is undetermined. Germline lookup yields CDR1 SGHRS and CDR2 YFSETQ. This CDR3 comprises 16 residues. V lost 2 bases and J 7 bases, leaving 19 bases between the germline ends. As DNA, the CDR3 is TGCGCCAGCAGCTTTGCCCTTGGGCAGAGGGTACAGCCCCAGCATTTT. Protein: CASSFALGQRVQPQHF.

The genes are TRBV9 and TRBJ1-4; TRBD1 might be the D (5 bases). In germline, CDR1 is SGDLS, CDR2 YYNGEE. This CDR3 comprises 16 residues. Trimming shortened V by 3 bases and J by 8 bases, and 20 bases separated the two germline ends. CDR3 protein: CASSDERTLSTEKLFF. The CDR3 nucleotides read TGTGCCAGCAGCGACGAGAGGACACTCTCTACCGAAAAACTGTTTTTT.

The gene calls are TRBV5-1 and TRBJ2-2; 10 bases agree with TRBD2. There are 15 residues in the CDR3. The V gene's germline CDR1 is SGHRS and CDR2 YFSETQ. V lost 2 bases, J lost 3 bases, and 1 base stayed unmatched. The CDR3 sequence is CASSFTSGDTGELFF. The CDR3 DNA follows: TGCGCCAGCAGCTTTACTAGCGGGGACACCGGGGAGCTGTTTTTT.

The chain employs TRBV5-1 and TRBJ2-7; 8 bases align to TRBD2. Germline CDR1 is SGHRS and CDR2 is YFSETQ. The CDR3 has 15 residues. The V gene end was trimmed by 0 bases and the J gene end by 2 bases; junction bases not matched to a gene: 4. Here the CDR3 DNA reads TGCGCCAGCAGCTTGGAGCAGCGGGGGACCTACGAGCAGTACTTC. Protein: CASSLEQRGTYEQYF.

The V gene is TRBV28, the J gene TRBJ2-7; the match to TRBD1 covers 7 bases. The germline gives CDR1 MDHEN, CDR2 SYDVKM. The CDR3 has 17 residues. The J segment lost 0 bases and the V segment lost 9 bases, leaving 17 bases of the junction unmatched. This CDR3 reads CARVGTDSTSISYEQYF. The CDR3 region has the DNA TGTGCCAGGGTTGGGACAGACTCCACTTCCATCTCCTACGAGCAGTACTTC.